Listed below are T cell receptor beta chains from one sample, sequenced in a study of cytomegalovirus exposure and HLA in healthy donors. Using immunoSEQ multiplex PCR, the repertoire was profiled, and TCRdb retains in-frame clones only, with some absent. The table includes 90,000 to 150,000 clones, roughly three quarters detected once. Sequencing input: PBMCs. The receptor source for this set is a woman in her forties in good health and CMV-seropositive. Both conserved end residues are part of each CDR3. A D gene is named only where the DNA matches it firmly. For some rows the clone size is stated as once, few or many, or as a class when expanded; others skip it.

v_gene	d_gene	abundance	j_gene	CDR3aa	CDR3nt
TRBV25-1	TRBD1	-	TRBJ2-3	CASEGQSSTDTQYF	TGTGCCAGCGAGGGACAGTCTAGCACAGATACGCAGTATTTT
TRBV2	-	once	TRBJ1-4	CASSGPGVANEKLFF	TGTGCCAGCAGTGGCCCAGGGGTGGCTAATGAAAAACTGTTTTTT
TRBV7-9	-	-	TRBJ2-7	CASSRDTSYEQYF	TGTGCCAGCAGCCGGGACACTTCCTACGAGCAGTACTTC
TRBV10-3	-	-	TRBJ1-2	CAISELLSYTF	TGTGCCATCAGTGAGCTGTTAAGCTACACCTTC
TRBV29-1	TRBD1	-	TRBJ2-2	CSAVDRSGGELFF	TGCAGCGCTGTGGACAGGTCCGGCGGGGAGCTGTTTTTT
TRBV18	-	once	TRBJ2-3	CASSPTVSTDTQYF	TGTGCCAGCTCACCGACAGTTAGCACAGATACGCAGTATTTT
TRBV30	-	-	TRBJ2-1	CAWSVLRGQFF	TGTGCCTGGAGTGTGCTGCGGGGGCAGTTCTTC
TRBV5-1	TRBD1	once	TRBJ2-1	CASSFGAGGDEQFF	TGCGCCAGCAGCTTCGGGGCAGGGGGAGATGAGCAGTTCTTC
TRBV5-1	TRBD1	-	TRBJ1-1	CASHRDRGNTEAFF	TGCGCCAGCCACCGGGACAGGGGGAACACTGAAGCTTTCTTT
TRBV7-7	TRBD2	-	TRBJ2-5	CASSTGRRETQYF	TGTGCTAGCAGCACCGGGAGGCGAGAGACCCAGTACTTC
TRBV5-4	-	-	TRBJ2-7	CASSPGQRAYEQYF	TGTGCCAGCAGTCCAGGCCAGCGGGCCTACGAGCAGTACTTC
TRBV7-3	-	-	TRBJ2-2	CASSFSISGELFF	TGTGCCAGCAGCTTTAGTATATCCGGGGAGCTGTTTTTT
TRBV15	TRBD1	-	TRBJ2-1	CATSRDTIGQGRNEQFF	TGTGCCACCAGCAGAGACACCATAGGACAGGGGCGCAATGAGCAGTTCTTC
TRBV10-3	-	-	TRBJ1-5	CAISPAPGGSQPQHF	TGTGCCATCAGTCCCGCCCCCGGGGGAAGTCAGCCCCAGCATTTT
TRBV7-3	-	-	TRBJ2-1	CASSLGDGSYNEQFF	TGTGCCAGCAGCTTAGGAGACGGGAGCTACAATGAGCAGTTCTTC
TRBV7-7	-	-	TRBJ1-3	CASSDPGTGNTIYF	TGTGCTAGCAGCGATCCCGGGACAGGAAACACCATATATTTT
TRBV28	TRBD1	-	TRBJ1-2	CASSFGQGAYGYTF	TGTGCCAGCAGTTTTGGACAGGGGGCCTATGGCTACACCTTC
TRBV7-5	-	-	TRBJ2-7	CARNSIQGFNCHEQYF	TGTGCCAGAAACTCTATACAGGGGTTCAATTGCCACGAGCAGTACTTC
TRBV9	-	-	TRBJ1-1	CASSTSGGGSAFF	TGTGCCAGCAGCACTTCCGGGGGGGGATCGGCTTTCTTT
TRBV6-1	-	-	TRBJ1-5	CASSARLDQPQHF	TGTGCCAGCAGCGCCCGTTTAGATCAGCCCCAGCATTTT
TRBV25-1	TRBD1	-	TRBJ1-6	CASSPRQGSSPLHF	TGTGCCAGCAGTCCCCGACAGGGTAGCTCACCCCTCCACTTT
TRBV9	TRBD2	-	TRBJ2-3	CASSETSGRADTQYF	TGTGCCAGCAGCGAAACTAGCGGGCGGGCAGATACGCAGTATTTT
TRBV15	-	once	TRBJ2-1	CATSKTLGQSVSYNEQFF	TGTGCCACCAGCAAGACCCTTGGACAGAGCGTCTCCTACAATGAGCAGTTCTTC
TRBV6-5	TRBD1	-	TRBJ2-5	CASSSPKQGVQTQYF	TGTGCCAGCAGTTCCCCAAAACAGGGGGTGCAGACCCAGTACTTC
TRBV5-1	TRBD1	-	TRBJ2-2	CASSDGTGTLGGELFF	TGCGCCAGCAGCGATGGGACAGGGACGTTGGGCGGGGAGCTGTTTTTT
TRBV7-7	TRBD2	-	TRBJ2-3	CASSLGTSGHTDTQYF	TGTGCCAGCAGCTTAGGAACTAGCGGGCACACAGATACGCAGTATTTT
TRBV27	-	once	TRBJ1-3	CASSSGGSGNTIYF	TGTGCCAGCAGCTCCGGAGGCTCTGGAAACACCATATATTTT
TRBV7-9	TRBD2	few	TRBJ2-5	CASSVGLAGGEETQYF	TGTGCCAGCAGCGTCGGACTAGCGGGGGGGGAAGAGACCCAGTACTTC
TRBV5-1	-	-	TRBJ2-3	CASSLATVTDTQYF	TGCGCCAGCAGCTTGGCAACAGTGACAGATACGCAGTATTTT
TRBV25-1	-	-	TRBJ1-6	CASGASSYNSPLHF	TGTGCCAGTGGGGCAAGCTCCTATAATTCACCCCTCCACTTT
TRBV27	-	-	TRBJ1-1	CASSFGEATEAFF	TGTGCCAGCAGTTTTGGCGAGGCCACTGAAGCTTTCTTT
TRBV7-9	TRBD1	once	TRBJ1-1	CASSWTGVNTEAFF	TGTGCCAGCAGCTGGACAGGGGTGAACACTGAAGCTTTCTTT
TRBV12-5	TRBD1	-	TRBJ2-7	CASGADRGEDEQYF	TGTGCTAGTGGGGCGGACAGGGGGGAAGACGAGCAGTACTTC
TRBV5-1	-	-	TRBJ2-7	CASGRGQNEQYF	TGCGCCAGCGGGCGGGGACAGAACGAGCAGTACTTC
TRBV4-1	-	-	TRBJ1-2	CASSQIRYYGYTF	TGCGCCAGCAGCCAAATCAGGTACTATGGCTACACCTTC
TRBV6-1	TRBD2	-	TRBJ2-3	CASSASGGGTDTQYF	TGTGCCAGCAGTGCTAGCGGGGGGGGAACAGATACGCAGTATTTT
TRBV6-1	TRBD1	few	TRBJ1-2	CASSEALAQGAGNYGYTF	TGTGCCAGCAGTGAAGCGTTGGCTCAGGGGGCGGGTAACTATGGCTACACCTTC
TRBV7-2	TRBD2	-	TRBJ2-5	CASQRAGGRVETQYF	TGTGCCAGCCAAAGGGCGGGGGGGCGGGTAGAGACCCAGTACTTC
TRBV7-9	-	-	TRBJ2-7	CASILPGSYEQYF	TGTGCCAGCATCCTTCCCGGTTCCTACGAGCAGTACTTC
TRBV29-1	-	-	TRBJ2-1	CSVGRGLQGMQFF	TGCAGCGTTGGAAGGGGCTTACAGGGAATGCAGTTCTTC
TRBV30	-	-	TRBJ2-7	CAWSAPTEQYF	TGTGCCTGGAGTGCGCCTACTGAGCAGTACTTC
TRBV30	TRBD1	-	TRBJ2-7	CAWSVRDRCYF	TGTGCCTGGAGTGTTCGGGACAGGTGTTACTTC
TRBV19	TRBD1	few	TRBJ1-5	CASSMRQGARGGNQPQHF	TGTGCCAGTAGTATGCGGCAGGGGGCGCGAGGTGGCAATCAGCCCCAGCATTTT
TRBV6-5	TRBD1	-	TRBJ2-7	CASSRGQGRHEQYF	TGTGCCAGCAGTCGTGGACAGGGGAGACACGAGCAGTACTTC
TRBV18	TRBD1	-	TRBJ2-7	CASSPQGQSFYEQYF	TGTGCCAGCTCACCACAGGGACAGTCTTTCTACGAGCAGTACTTC